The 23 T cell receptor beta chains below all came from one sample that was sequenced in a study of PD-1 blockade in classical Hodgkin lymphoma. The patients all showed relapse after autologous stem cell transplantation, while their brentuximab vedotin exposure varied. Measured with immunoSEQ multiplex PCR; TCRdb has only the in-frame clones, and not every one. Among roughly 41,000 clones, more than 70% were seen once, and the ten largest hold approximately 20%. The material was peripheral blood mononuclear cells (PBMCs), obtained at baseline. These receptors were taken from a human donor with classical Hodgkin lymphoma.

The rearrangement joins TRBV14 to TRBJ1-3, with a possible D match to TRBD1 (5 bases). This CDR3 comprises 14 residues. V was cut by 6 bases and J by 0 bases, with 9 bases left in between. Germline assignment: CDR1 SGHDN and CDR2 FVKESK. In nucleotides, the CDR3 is TGTGCCAGCAGTGGGACGGTCTCTGGAAACACCATATATTTT. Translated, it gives CASSGTVSGNTIYF.

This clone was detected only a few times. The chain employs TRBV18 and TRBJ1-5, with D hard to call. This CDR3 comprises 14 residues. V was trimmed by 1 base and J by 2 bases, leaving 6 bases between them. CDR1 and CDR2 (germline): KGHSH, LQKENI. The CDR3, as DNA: TGTGCCAGCTCACCACAGGTGGGCAATCAGCCCCAGCATTTT. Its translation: CASSPQVGNQPQHF.

In DNA form, the CDR3 reads TGTGCCAGTAGTAATAGGCCCACTAGCACAGATACGCAGTATTTT. Protein product: CASSNRPTSTDTQYF. The chain links TRBV19 to TRBJ2-3, with D uncertain. This CDR3 has 15 residues. Germline V gene data show CDR1 as LNHDA and CDR2 as SQIVND (reference sequence). Trimming took 4 bases from V and 0 from J, leaving 11 bases between them.

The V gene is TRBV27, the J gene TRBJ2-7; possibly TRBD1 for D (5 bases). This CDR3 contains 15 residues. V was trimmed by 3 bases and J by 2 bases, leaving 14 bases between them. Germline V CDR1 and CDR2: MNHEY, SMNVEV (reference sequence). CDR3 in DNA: TGTGCCAGCAGTTTGTTAGGACAACCTCCCTACGAGCAGTACTTC. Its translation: CASSLLGQPPYEQYF.

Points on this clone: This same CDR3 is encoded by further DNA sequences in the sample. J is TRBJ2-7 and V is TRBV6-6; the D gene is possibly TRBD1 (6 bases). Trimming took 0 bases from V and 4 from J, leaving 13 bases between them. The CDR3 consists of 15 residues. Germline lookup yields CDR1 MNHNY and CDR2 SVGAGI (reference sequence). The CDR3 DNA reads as TGTGCCAGCAGTTACTCGCTCGGCAGGGGATACGAGCAGTACTTC. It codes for CASSYSLGRGYEQYF.

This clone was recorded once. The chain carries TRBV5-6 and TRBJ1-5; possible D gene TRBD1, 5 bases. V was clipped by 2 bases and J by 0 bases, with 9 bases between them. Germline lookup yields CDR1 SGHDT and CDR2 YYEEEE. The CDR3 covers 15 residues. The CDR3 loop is CASSFTGLSNQPQHF. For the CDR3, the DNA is TGTGCCAGCAGCTTTACAGGTCTTAGCAATCAGCCCCAGCATTTT.

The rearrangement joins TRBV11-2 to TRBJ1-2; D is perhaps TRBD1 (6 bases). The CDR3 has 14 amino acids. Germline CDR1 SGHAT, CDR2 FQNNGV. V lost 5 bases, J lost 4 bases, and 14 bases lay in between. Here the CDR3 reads CASSPKGGGYGYTF. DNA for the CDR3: TGTGCCAGCAGCCCAAAGGGAGGGGGCTATGGCTACACCTTC.

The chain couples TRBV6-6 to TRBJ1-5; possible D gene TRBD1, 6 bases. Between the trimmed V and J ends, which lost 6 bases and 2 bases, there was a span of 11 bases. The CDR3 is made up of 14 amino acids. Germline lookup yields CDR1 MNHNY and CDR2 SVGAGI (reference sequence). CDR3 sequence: CASRPRTGNQPQHF. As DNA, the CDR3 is TGTGCCAGCAGACCTCGGACAGGCAATCAGCCCCAGCATTTT.

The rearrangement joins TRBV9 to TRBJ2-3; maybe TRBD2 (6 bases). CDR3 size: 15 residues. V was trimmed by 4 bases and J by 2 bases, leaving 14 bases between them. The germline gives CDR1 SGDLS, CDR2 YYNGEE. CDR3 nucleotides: TGTGCCAGCAGCACGCGGGGCGGAAACACAGATACGCAGTATTTT. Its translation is CASSTRGGNTDTQYF.

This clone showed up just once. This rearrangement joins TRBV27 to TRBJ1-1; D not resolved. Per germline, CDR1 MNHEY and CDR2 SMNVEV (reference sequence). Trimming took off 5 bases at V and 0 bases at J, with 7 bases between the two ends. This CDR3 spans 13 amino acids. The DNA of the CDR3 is TGTGCCAGCAGTCTTACAATGAACACTGAAGCTTTCTTT. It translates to CASSLTMNTEAFF.

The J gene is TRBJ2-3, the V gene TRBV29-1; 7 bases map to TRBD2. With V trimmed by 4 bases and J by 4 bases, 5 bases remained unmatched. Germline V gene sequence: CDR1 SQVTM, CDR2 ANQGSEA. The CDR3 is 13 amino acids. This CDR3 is CSVGYSGSDTQYF. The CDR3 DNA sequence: TGCAGCGTTGGGTATAGCGGGTCAGATACGCAGTATTTT.

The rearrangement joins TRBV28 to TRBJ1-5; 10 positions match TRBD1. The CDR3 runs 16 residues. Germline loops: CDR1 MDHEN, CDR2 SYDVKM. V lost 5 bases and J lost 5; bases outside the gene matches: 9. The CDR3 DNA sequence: TGTGCCAGCAGTCTAGACCGGGACAGGGGATATCAGCCCCAGCATTTT. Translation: CASSLDRDRGYQPQHF.

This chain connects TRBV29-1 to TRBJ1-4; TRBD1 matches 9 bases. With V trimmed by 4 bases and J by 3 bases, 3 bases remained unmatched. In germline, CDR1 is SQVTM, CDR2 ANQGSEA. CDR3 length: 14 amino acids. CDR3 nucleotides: TGCAGCGTTGTACAGGGGGCCGCTAATGAAAAACTGTTTTTT. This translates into CSVVQGAANEKLFF.

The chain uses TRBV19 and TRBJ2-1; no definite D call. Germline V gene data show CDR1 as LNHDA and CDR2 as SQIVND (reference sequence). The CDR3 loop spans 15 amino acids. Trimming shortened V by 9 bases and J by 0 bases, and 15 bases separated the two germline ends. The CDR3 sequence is CASLKPGSSYNEQFF. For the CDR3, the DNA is TGTGCCAGCTTGAAACCGGGTAGCTCCTACAATGAGCAGTTCTTC.

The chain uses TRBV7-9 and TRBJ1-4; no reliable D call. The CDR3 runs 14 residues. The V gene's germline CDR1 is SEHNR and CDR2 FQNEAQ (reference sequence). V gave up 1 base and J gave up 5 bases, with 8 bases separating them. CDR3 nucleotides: TGTGCCAGCAGCTTAGATACGGGGAATGAAAAACTGTTTTTT. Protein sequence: CASSLDTGNEKLFF.

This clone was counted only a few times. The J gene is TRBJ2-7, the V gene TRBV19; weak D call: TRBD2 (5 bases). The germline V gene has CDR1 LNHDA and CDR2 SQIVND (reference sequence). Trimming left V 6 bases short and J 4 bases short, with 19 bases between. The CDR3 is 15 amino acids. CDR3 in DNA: TGTGCCAGTAGGATGGGGTTCTCTGGCGGGTACGAGCAGTACTTC. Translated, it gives CASRMGFSGGYEQYF.

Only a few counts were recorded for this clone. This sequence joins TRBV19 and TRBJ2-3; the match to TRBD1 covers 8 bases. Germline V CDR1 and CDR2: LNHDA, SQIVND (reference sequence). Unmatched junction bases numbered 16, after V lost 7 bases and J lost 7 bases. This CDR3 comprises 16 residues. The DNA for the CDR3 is TGTGCCAGTAAGTCGGGGGACCGGGACAGGACTTATACGCAGTATTTT. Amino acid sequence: CASKSGDRDRTYTQYF.

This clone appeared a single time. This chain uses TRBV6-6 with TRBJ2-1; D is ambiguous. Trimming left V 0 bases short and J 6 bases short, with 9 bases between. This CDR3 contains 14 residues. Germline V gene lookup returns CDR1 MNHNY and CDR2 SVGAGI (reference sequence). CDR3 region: CASSYSNLGNEQFF. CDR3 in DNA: TGTGCCAGCAGTTACTCGAACTTGGGCAATGAGCAGTTCTTC.

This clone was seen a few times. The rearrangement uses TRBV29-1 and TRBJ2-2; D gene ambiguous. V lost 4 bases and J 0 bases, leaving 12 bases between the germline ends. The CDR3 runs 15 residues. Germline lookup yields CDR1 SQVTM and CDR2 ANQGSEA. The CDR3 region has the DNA TGCAGCGTTGGTGGGGAAAACGCGAACACCGGGGAGCTGTTTTTT. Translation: CSVGGENANTGELFF.

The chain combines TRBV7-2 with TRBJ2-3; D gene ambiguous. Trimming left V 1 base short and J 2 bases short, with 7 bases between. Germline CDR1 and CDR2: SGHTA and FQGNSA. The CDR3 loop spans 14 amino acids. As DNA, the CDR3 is TGTGCCAGCAGCTTAGAGGGAATCACAGATACGCAGTATTTT. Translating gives CASSLEGITDTQYF.

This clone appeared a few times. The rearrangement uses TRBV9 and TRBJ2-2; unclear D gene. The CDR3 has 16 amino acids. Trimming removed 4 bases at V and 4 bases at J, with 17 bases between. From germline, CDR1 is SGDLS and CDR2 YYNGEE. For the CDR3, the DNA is TGTGCCAGCAGCCTATACCGGGTTCTGGGCACCGGGGAGCTGTTTTTT. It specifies CASSLYRVLGTGELFF.

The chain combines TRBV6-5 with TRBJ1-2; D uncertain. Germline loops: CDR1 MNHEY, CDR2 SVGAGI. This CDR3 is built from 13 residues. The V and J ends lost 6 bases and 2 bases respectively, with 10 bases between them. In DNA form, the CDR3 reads TGTGCCAGCAGCCTATCGGGAAACTATGGCTACACCTTC. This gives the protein CASSLSGNYGYTF.

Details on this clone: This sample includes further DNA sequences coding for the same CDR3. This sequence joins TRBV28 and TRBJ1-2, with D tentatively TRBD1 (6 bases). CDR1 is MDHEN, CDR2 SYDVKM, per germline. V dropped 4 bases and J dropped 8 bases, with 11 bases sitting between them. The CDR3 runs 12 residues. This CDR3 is CASSSGTSGYTF. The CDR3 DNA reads TGTGCCAGCAGTTCCGGGACATCGGGCTACACCTTC.